A single T cell receptor beta chain is shown here with its context. The data were obtained in a study of blood T cell repertoires in COVID-19. In the study overall: From the United States, Italy and Spain came samples of acute and convalescent COVID-19. PBMCs, B-cell-depleted T cells, or T cells provided the cDNA or gDNA that made up the material.

Authors' processing steps: Amplification of reference gene primers was used by the study to estimate nucleated cell counts. Sequencing used immunoSEQ multiplex PCR; TCRdb keeps in-frame clones, though not all of them. The V and J calls and the clone size are those of that table, but D and trimming were determined from the DNA. The sample shows tens of thousands of clones, about 81% of them seen only once. What was sequenced was peripheral blood. The TCR sequence derives from a man at least 80 years old with acute or convalescent COVID-19.

CDR3 amino acids: CASSRSNPGNGYTF. The DNA for the CDR3 is TGTGCCAGCAGCCGTTCGAATCCAGGGAATGGCTACACCTTC. The chain carries TRBV6-5 and TRBJ1-2; D is possibly TRBD1 (5 bases). Looked up from germline, CDR1 is MNHEY and CDR2 is SVGAGI. This CDR3 region has 14 residues. Trimming removed 6 bases at V and 6 bases at J, with 17 bases between.